The sequence of this TCR beta chain was determined in a study of beta chain features in type 1 diabetes. Findings and limits, study-wide: All four CD4+ subsets of Type 1 diabetes patients contained TCRB CDR3s that were moderately but significantly shorter.

The CDR3 covers 12 residues. The V gene lost 6 bases and the J gene lost 0 bases, with 6 bases spanning the gap. The germline gives CDR1 MNHEY, CDR2 SMNVEV (reference sequence). The whole isolated RNA underwent reverse transcription, so sequencing captured expressed TCRB transcripts. Only in-frame clones appear in the TCRdb table, and some are missing; sequencing was by immunoSEQ multiplex PCR. The profile shows about 650,000 clones, about an eighth of them singletons. Sorted cells reached over 98% purity in every population. As to this clone: Its antigen is unknown. The same CDR3 is also encoded by other DNA sequences in this sample.

The chain couples TRBV27 to TRBJ2-7; D call uncertain. Input material: naive CD4+ T cells from blood. This receptor was taken from a man aged 25-40 years with type 1 diabetes. The CDR3 loop is CASRSYSYEQYF. CDR3 nucleotide sequence: TGTGCCAGCAGATCGTACTCCTACGAGCAGTACTTC.